A single sample gave rise to the 17 T cell receptor beta chains below, sequenced in a study of shared clonotypes between healthy human individuals. The assay was immunoSEQ multiplex PCR, and TCRdb's table has in-frame clones only and misses some. The sample lists more than 1,200,000 clones; approximately 98.5% were seen once. Sample: naive CD4+ T cells sorted from blood. Subset reported: CD45RA+ positively selected. The receptors shown here come from a man younger than 45 in good health.

Details on this clone: Other nucleotide sequences in the sample specify the same CDR3. The chain uses TRBV2 and TRBJ1-5, with no clear D. The CDR3 covers 12 residues. The V end was cut by 6 bases, the J end by 1 base, with 4 bases between. Germline CDR1 and CDR2: SNHLY and FYNNEI. The CDR3 sequence: CASRDSNQPQHF. CDR3 sequence (DNA): TGTGCCAGCAGAGACAGCAATCAGCCCCAGCATTTT.

The rearrangement uses TRBV27 and TRBJ2-1; D unresolved. V lost 5 bases and J lost 7, with 0 bases in between. CDR1 is MNHEY and CDR2 is SMNVEV in the germline V gene (reference sequence). The CDR3 runs 9 residues. The CDR3 loop reads CASSNEQFF. CDR3 DNA: TGTGCCAGCAGTAATGAGCAGTTCTTC.

This clone was observed a single time. The genes are TRBV18 and TRBJ2-7; no clear D gene. Germline values: CDR1 KGHSH, CDR2 LQKENI. The CDR3 is made up of 11 amino acids. V was clipped by 2 bases and J by 6 bases, with 5 bases between them. The CDR3 spells CASSPGLEQYF. The CDR3 DNA follows: TGTGCCAGCTCACCAGGTCTCGAGCAGTACTTC.

The chain uses TRBV7-9 and TRBJ1-3, with 7 bases fitting TRBD1. The CDR3 loop spans 16 amino acids. Germline CDR1 is SEHNR and CDR2 is FQNEAQ (reference sequence). J was trimmed by 0 bases and V by 5 bases; bases with no gene match: 7. CDR3 nucleotides: TGTGCCAGCAGCCAACAGGGGTTCGGCTCTGGAAACACCATATATTTT. This translates into CASSQQGFGSGNTIYF.

The chain uses TRBV7-9 and TRBJ1-2; D is possibly TRBD1 (5 bases). Germline-derived CDR1 and CDR2 are SEHNR and FQNEAQ (reference sequence). The CDR3 contains 14 residues. The V and J ends lost 5 bases and 8 bases respectively, with 18 bases between them. CDR3 residues: CASSLRRDLGGYTF. CDR3 bases: TGTGCCAGCAGCCTGCGAAGGGACCTGGGGGGCTACACCTTC.

The chain employs TRBV5-1 and TRBJ2-1; D is possibly TRBD2 (6 bases). The germline V gene has CDR1 SGHRS and CDR2 YFSETQ. The CDR3 spans 16 residues. The ends were cut back, 3 bases at V and 4 bases at J, with 17 bases in the middle. CDR3 protein: CASSSSGGPFYNEQFF. As DNA, the CDR3 is TGCGCCAGCAGCTCCTCCGGGGGACCCTTTTACAATGAGCAGTTCTTC.

The J gene is TRBJ1-3, the V gene TRBV11-2, with D maybe TRBD1 (6 bases). The CDR3 loop spans 18 amino acids. Germline V gene sequence: CDR1 SGHAT, CDR2 FQNNGV. Trimming took off 2 bases at V and 0 bases at J, with 17 bases between the two ends. CDR3 region: CASSLRPGAHYSGNTIYF. CDR3 DNA: TGTGCCAGCAGCTTAAGGCCAGGGGCGCATTACTCTGGAAACACCATATATTTT. Variable domain in full (rest from reference TRBV11-2 and TRBJ1-3): EAGVAQSPRYKIIEKRQSVAFWCNPISGHATLYWYQQILGQGPKLLIQFQNNGVVDDSQLPKDRFSAERLKGVDSTLKIQPAKLEDSAVYLCASSLRPGAHYSGNTIYFGEGSWLTVV.

V gene TRBV27 combines with J gene TRBJ2-2; D unresolved. The length of the CDR3 is 14 residues. Per the germline V gene, CDR1 is MNHEY and CDR2 is SMNVEV (reference sequence). V lost 4 bases, J lost 5 bases, and 11 bases lay in between. The CDR3 region has the DNA TGTGCCAGCAGTTCCCGCCCCGGGACCGGGGAGCTGTTTTTT. This encodes CASSSRPGTGELFF.

This chain connects TRBV5-1 to TRBJ2-5, with 7 bases fitting TRBD2. The length of the CDR3 is 13 residues. Germline loops: CDR1 SGHRS, CDR2 YFSETQ. With V trimmed by 7 bases and J by 2 bases, 5 bases remained unmatched. The CDR3 nucleotides are TGCGCCAGCGGAAGACTAGCTCAAGAGACCCAGTACTTC. Translation: CASGRLAQETQYF.

Of note for this clone: Other DNA variants within this sample encode the same CDR3. The chain combines TRBV5-1 with TRBJ1-3; no clear D gene. The germline V gene has CDR1 SGHRS and CDR2 YFSETQ. V was trimmed by 0 bases and J by 2 bases, leaving 3 bases between them. The CDR3 spans 13 residues. CDR3 sequence (DNA): TGCGCCAGCAGCTTGGAAGCTGGAAACACCATATATTTT. Protein sequence: CASSLEAGNTIYF.

This chain joins TRBV29-1 and TRBJ2-3, with TRBD2 matching 9 bases. This CDR3 has 16 residues. The V and J ends lost 6 bases and 8 bases, in that order; junction bases with no gene match: 18. Germline CDR1 reads SQVTM; CDR2 reads ANQGSEA. The CDR3 bases are TGCAGCGTCGCGAGACTAGCGGCAGTACCATCAACTACGCAGTATTTT. Protein sequence: CSVARLAAVPSTTQYF.

The V and J genes are TRBV12-5 and TRBJ2-1; TRBD1 is a possible D gene (6 bases). There are 14 residues in the CDR3. The germline V and J ends were trimmed by 1 base and 7 bases, with 11 bases remaining between them. The V gene's germline CDR1 is LGHNT and CDR2 FRNRAP. The CDR3 DNA follows: TGTGCTAGTGGTTTGGGGACAGAAGCTAATGAGCAGTTCTTC. As protein: CASGLGTEANEQFF.

The V gene is TRBV28, the J gene TRBJ2-3, with 8 positions matching TRBD1. The CDR3 length is 14 residues. CDR1 MDHEN and CDR2 SYDVKM come from the germline V gene. Trimming cost V 7 bases and J 2 bases; bases outside gene matches: 5. Written as DNA, the CDR3 is TGTGCCAGCATTACAGGGGGGAACACAGATACGCAGTATTTT. It codes for CASITGGNTDTQYF.

V usage is TRBV6-4 and J usage is TRBJ2-5, with no clear D. CDR1 MRHNA and CDR2 SNTAGT come from the germline V gene. Trimming cost V 2 bases and J 6 bases, with 7 bases left between them. CDR3 length: 12 amino acids. The chain's CDR3 is CASSDRQKTQYF. In DNA, the CDR3 is TGTGCCAGCAGTGACCGTCAGAAGACCCAGTACTTC.

The rearrangement joins TRBV10-3 to TRBJ2-2; 9 nucleotides align to TRBD2. Germline V CDR1 and CDR2: ENHRY, SYGVKD. This CDR3 region has 16 residues. Losses at the gene ends were 1 base for V and 3 bases for J; bases not matched to a gene: 3. CDR3: CAISEFSGGHTGELFF. CDR3 in DNA: TGTGCCATCAGTGAGTTTAGCGGGGGACACACCGGGGAGCTGTTTTTT.

This chain uses TRBV27 with TRBJ1-5; D is undetermined. Germline values: CDR1 MNHEY, CDR2 SMNVEV (reference sequence). V lost 8 bases and J lost 2, with 19 bases in between. CDR3 length: 16 residues. CDR3 sequence: CASQPRAARGNQPQHF. The CDR3 DNA reads as TGTGCCAGCCAACCCCGGGCGGCGAGGGGCAATCAGCCCCAGCATTTT.

This chain joins TRBV25-1 and TRBJ2-3, with 9 bases lining up with TRBD1. The CDR3 totals 15 residues. V shed 10 bases and J 3 bases; nucleotides not matched to a gene: 11. Germline values: CDR1 MGHDK, CDR2 SYGVNS. CDR3 DNA: TGTGCCACCAGCCCCGGGACAGGGTGGACAGATACGCAGTATTTT. This encodes CATSPGTGWTDTQYF.